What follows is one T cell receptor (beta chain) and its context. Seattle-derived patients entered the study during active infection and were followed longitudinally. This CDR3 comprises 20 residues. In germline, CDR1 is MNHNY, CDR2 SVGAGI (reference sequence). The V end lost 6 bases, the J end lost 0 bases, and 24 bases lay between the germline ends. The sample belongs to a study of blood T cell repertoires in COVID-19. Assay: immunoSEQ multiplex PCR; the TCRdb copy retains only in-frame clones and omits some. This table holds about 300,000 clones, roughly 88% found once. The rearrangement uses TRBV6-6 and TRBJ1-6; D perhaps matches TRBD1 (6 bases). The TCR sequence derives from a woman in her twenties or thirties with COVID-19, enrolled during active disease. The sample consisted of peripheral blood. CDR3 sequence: CASSGTPNTGSNSYNSPLHF. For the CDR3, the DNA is TGTGCCAGCAGCGGGACCCCAAACACAGGGTCCAACTCCTATAATTCACCCCTCCACTTT.